Listed here are 16 T cell receptor beta chains from one sample, sequenced in a study of blood T cell repertoires in COVID-19. Assay used: immunoSEQ multiplex PCR; TCRdb lists only in-frame clones, some missing. The table includes 50,000 to 80,000 clones, roughly 89% detected once. Input material: peripheral blood. Source of these receptors: a man aged 55 to 70 with acute or convalescent COVID-19.

With respect to this clone: This specimen includes other DNA sequences encoding the same CDR3. This chain connects TRBV7-2 to TRBJ1-4; 9 positions match TRBD1. The CDR3 is 14 amino acids. The trim removed 5 bases at V and 7 bases at J, leaving 5 bases unmatched. From germline, CDR1 is SGHTA and CDR2 FQGNSA. The CDR3 DNA sequence: TGTGCCAGCAGCCGGGGACAGGGCGGTGAAAAACTGTTTTTT. Translating it yields CASSRGQGGEKLFF. The full variable domain, completed using reference TRBV7-2 and TRBJ1-4, is GAGVSQSPSNKVTEKGKDVELRCDPISGHTALYWYRQSLGQGLEFLIYFQGNSAPDKSGLPSDRFSAERTGGSVSTLTIQRTQQEDSAVYLCASSRGQGGEKLFFGSGTQLSVL.

CDR3: CASSLNPKEAIYF. CDR3 bases: TGTGCCAGCAGCTTGAACCCCAAAGAGGCCATATATTTT. The V and J genes are TRBV5-6 and TRBJ1-3; D is undetermined. With 1 base removed from V and 11 bases from J, the gap between germline ends came to 13 bases. Germline CDR1 SGHDT, CDR2 YYEEEE. CDR3 length: 13 amino acids. Drawing the rest from reference TRBV5-6 and TRBJ1-3, the complete variable domain is DAGVTQSPTHLIKTRGQQVTLRCSPKSGHDTVSWYQQALGQGPQFIFQYYEEEERQRGNFPDRFSGHQFPNYSSELNVNALLLGDSALYLCASSLNPKEAIYFGEGSWLTVV.

This sequence joins TRBV10-3 and TRBJ2-1, with 7 bases that match TRBD1. Germline V gene lookup returns CDR1 ENHRY and CDR2 SYGVKD. V gave up 3 bases and J gave up 3 bases; unmatched junction bases: 5. The CDR3 consists of 15 residues. The CDR3, as DNA: TGTGCCATCAGTGACCGACAGGGTTTCTACAATGAGCAGTTCTTC. Translation: CAISDRQGFYNEQFF.

The chain joins TRBV6-2 or TRBV6-3 to TRBJ2-3; D is undetermined. This CDR3 is built from 17 residues. Trimming took 0 bases from V and 0 from J, leaving 13 bases between them. Germline V gene data show CDR1 as MNHEY and CDR2 as SVGEGT. CDR3 sequence: CASSYSIEVISTDTQYF. The CDR3 bases are TGTGCCAGCAGTTACTCGATCGAGGTCATTAGCACAGATACGCAGTATTTT.

A single count supports this clone. This chain links TRBV4-1 with TRBJ1-2; D might be TRBD1 (5 bases). V shed 4 bases and J shed 2 bases, with 11 bases lying between them. The germline V gene has CDR1 MGHRA and CDR2 YSYEKL. The CDR3 covers 14 residues. The CDR3 spells CASSPMGPNYGYTF. The CDR3 coding sequence is TGCGCCAGCAGCCCGATGGGGCCCAACTATGGCTACACCTTC.

The chain is built from TRBV5-1 and TRBJ1-3; no clear D. V shed 0 bases and J shed 0 bases, with 4 bases lying between them. Germline lookup yields CDR1 SGHRS and CDR2 YFSETQ. The CDR3 runs to 14 residues. DNA of the CDR3: TGCGCCAGCAGCTTGGACTTCTCTGGAAACACCATATATTTT. Protein: CASSLDFSGNTIYF.

The DNA of the CDR3 is TGCGCCAGCAGCCTAGGGACAGGGGGCTCCTACGAGCAGTACTTC. Its protein is CASSLGTGGSYEQYF. The chain joins TRBV5-1 to TRBJ2-7, with 11 bases fitting TRBD1. Losses at the gene ends were 4 bases for V and 0 bases for J; bases not matched to a gene: 3. The CDR3 loop spans 15 amino acids. Germline CDR1 and CDR2: SGHRS and YFSETQ. Complete variable domain (other parts from reference TRBV5-1 and TRBJ2-7): KAGVTQTPRYLIKTRGQQVTLSCSPISGHRSVSWYQQTPGQGLQFLFEYFSETQRNKGNFPGRFSGRQFSNSRSEMNVSTLELGDSALYLCASSLGTGGSYEQYFGPGTRLTVT.

As for this clone: This sample also contains other DNA sequences that code for the same CDR3. This sequence joins TRBV19 and TRBJ1-5; 7 positions agree with TRBD1. This CDR3 is 13 amino acids long. Germline V gives CDR1 LNHDA, CDR2 SQIVND (reference sequence). V lost 8 bases and J lost 5; bases outside the gene matches: 6. The CDR3 nucleotides read TGTGCCAGTCGCGACAGGGATGATCAGCCCCAGCATTTT. This encodes CASRDRDDQPQHF.

The chain recombines TRBV19 with TRBJ1-1; 7 bases are shared with TRBD1. The length of the CDR3 is 14 residues. Germline V gene sequence: CDR1 LNHDA, CDR2 SQIVND (reference sequence). The J segment lost 4 bases and the V segment lost 1 base, leaving 3 bases of the junction unmatched. The CDR3: CASSIGQGGTEAFF. CDR3 nucleotide sequence: TGTGCCAGTAGTATAGGTCAGGGGGGCACTGAAGCTTTCTTT.

A word on this clone: The sample contains more than one DNA sequence encoding this CDR3. The chain is built from TRBV21-1 and TRBJ1-6. TRBV21-1 corresponds to a pseudogene. The CDR3 totals 18 residues. The CDR3 DNA sequence: TGTGCCAGCAGCAAAACGACCGAAGTTACGGGGGAAGGCTCACCCCTCCACTTT. Translation: CASSKTTEVTGEGSPLHF.

Worth noting for this clone: Relative to the germline gene, one junction end is altered; a read error may explain this. The chain has TRBV5-1 and TRBJ2-5; TRBD2 agrees at 7 bases. CDR1 and CDR2 from the germline V gene are SGHRS and YFSETQ. The length of the CDR3 is 14 residues. Here the CDR3 DNA reads TGCGCCAGCTGCTTGGGAGGGTTCCGAGAGACCCAGTACTTC. This codes for CASCLGGFRETQYF. The whole variable domain, filled in from reference TRBV5-1 and TRBJ2-5, reads KAGVTQTPRYLIKTRGQQVTLSCSPISGHRSVSWYQQTPGQGLQFLFEYFSETQRNKGNFPGRFSGRQFSNSRSEMNVSTLELGDSALYLCASCLGGFRETQYFGPGTRLLVL.

The chain couples TRBV3-1 (or the pseudogene TRBV3-2) to TRBJ1-6; possibly TRBD1 for D (5 bases). V lost 5 bases and J lost 8, with 13 bases in between. This CDR3 has 14 amino acids. Germline V gives CDR1 LGHDT, CDR2 YNNKEL (reference sequence). The DNA for the CDR3 is TGTGCCAGCAGCGCCCAATCAGGGTATTCACCCCTCCACTTT. Its protein is CASSAQSGYSPLHF.

This chain joins TRBV7-9 and TRBJ1-2, with D perhaps TRBD1 (6 bases). Trimming removed 1 base at V and 3 bases at J, with 15 bases between. This CDR3 comprises 16 residues. Germline values: CDR1 SEHNR, CDR2 FQNEAQ (reference sequence). The CDR3 sequence is CASSLEGTKGDYGYTF. The CDR3 DNA reads as TGTGCCAGCAGCTTAGAAGGAACAAAGGGGGACTATGGCTACACCTTC.

The V gene is TRBV5-1, the J gene TRBJ1-2; D is ambiguous. Germline V gives CDR1 SGHRS, CDR2 YFSETQ. V was clipped by 0 bases and J by 8 bases, with 11 bases between them. The CDR3 covers 13 residues. DNA of the CDR3: TGCGCCAGCAGCTTGGTGGGCGAAAGGGGCTACACCTTC. This encodes CASSLVGERGYTF.

This chain uses TRBV19 with TRBJ2-4; 9 bases map to TRBD1. With 1 base clipped from V and 0 bases from J, the junction kept 1 base outside the gene matches. This CDR3 region has 16 residues. Germline V CDR1 and CDR2: LNHDA, SQIVND (reference sequence). CDR3 amino acids: CASSIGTGVAKNIQYF. The CDR3 nucleotides are TGTGCCAGTAGTATAGGGACAGGGGTAGCCAAAAACATTCAGTACTTC.

The chain employs TRBV9 and TRBJ2-7; possible D gene TRBD2, 6 bases. This CDR3 has 15 amino acids. Germline CDR1 and CDR2: SGDLS and YYNGEE. Trimming shortened V by 1 base and J by 3 bases, and 14 bases separated the two germline ends. In DNA form, the CDR3 reads TGTGCCAGCAGCGTAAGTACAGGAGGGCTCTACGAGCAGTACTTC. Encoded protein: CASSVSTGGLYEQYF.